In its sample, the clone carrying this T cell receptor (beta chain) was seen once. The sample comes from a study of T cell changes during pregnancy in multiple sclerosis. The germline CDR1 and CDR2 sequences are SGHRS and YFSETQ. The V segment lost 5 bases and the J segment 4 bases; nucleotides outside the gene matches: 5. This CDR3 region has 13 residues. TCRdb's table, derived via immunoSEQ multiplex PCR, lists solely in-frame clones and lacks some. Altogether roughly 40,000 clones are present, around 94% being singletons, with the ten largest covering 1.5% to 2%. The TCR comes from a female donor with multiple sclerosis, enrolled in a pregnancy study. Sequenced material: peripheral blood, taken in the third trimester of pregnancy. The chain links TRBV5-1 to TRBJ2-5, with 7 bases identical to TRBD1. Written as DNA, the CDR3 is TGCGCCAGCAGTTTTGACAGGGCAGAGACCCAGTACTTC. It encodes CASSFDRAETQYF.